Presented here are 21 T cell receptor beta chains from one specimen sequenced in a study of blood T cell repertoires in COVID-19. Sequencing was performed with immunoSEQ multiplex PCR; in TCRdb, only in-frame clones are kept and a portion is missing. This sample carries approximately 35,000 clones, 75% to 85% of them seen once, and the ten largest clones take around 7%. The specimen was peripheral blood. These receptors originate from a man between 60 and 75 years old with active COVID-19.

The chain links TRBV12-3 or TRBV12-4 to TRBJ2-5, with a possible D match to TRBD2 (6 bases). The length of the CDR3 is 13 residues. V was cut by 5 bases and J by 5 bases, with 12 bases left in between. The DNA of the CDR3 is TGTGCCAGCAGTCCGCGGGGCCCGGAGACCCAGTACTTC. Its translation is CASSPRGPETQYF.

V and J are TRBV2 and TRBJ1-2, with D maybe TRBD1 (6 bases). Trimming removed 7 bases at V and 5 bases at J, with 20 bases between. CDR3 length: 15 amino acids. Per germline, CDR1 SNHLY and CDR2 FYNNEI. The CDR3 protein is CASKPDRNPLYGYTF. CDR3 coding DNA: TGTGCCAGCAAGCCAGACAGGAACCCGCTTTATGGCTACACCTTC.

The J gene is TRBJ2-5, the V gene TRBV24-1, with 10 nucleotides matching TRBD1. The V gene end was trimmed by 4 bases and the J gene end by 3 bases; junction bases not matched to a gene: 4. Germline V lookup: CDR1 KGHDR, CDR2 SFDVKD. The CDR3 loop spans 15 amino acids. CDR3 nucleotide sequence: TGTGCCACCAGTGACTCGACAGGGGGCAAAGAGACCCAGTACTTC. It translates to CATSDSTGGKETQYF.

The chain links TRBV29-1 to TRBJ2-1, with 10 bases identical to TRBD1. CDR1 is SQVTM and CDR2 is ANQGSEA in the germline V gene. Trimming removed 4 bases from V and 2 bases from J; junction bases left unmatched: 5. This CDR3 region has 15 residues. CDR3 coding DNA: TGCAGCGTTGGAGACGGACAGGGGGCCTACAATGAGCAGTTCTTC. Protein sequence: CSVGDGQGAYNEQFF.

The chain couples TRBV2 to TRBJ2-7, with 7 bases matching TRBD2. The germline V gene encodes CDR1 SNHLY and CDR2 FYNNEI. J gave up 1 base and V 8 bases, and 5 bases lay outside the gene matches. This CDR3 has 13 amino acids. CDR3 loop: CASAGDLSYEQYF. The CDR3, as DNA: TGTGCCAGCGCGGGGGATCTATCCTACGAGCAGTACTTC.

V is TRBV7-9 and J is TRBJ2-7; TRBD2 matches at 8 bases. The trim removed 1 base at V and 6 bases at J, leaving 2 bases unmatched. The germline V gene encodes CDR1 SEHNR and CDR2 FQNEAQ (reference sequence). The CDR3 has 13 residues. This CDR3 reads CASSLGTSGEQYV. In nucleotides, the CDR3 is TGTGCCAGCAGCTTAGGAACTAGCGGCGAGCAGTACGTC.

The gene calls are TRBV20-1 and TRBJ1-2; D is unresolved. CDR1 and CDR2 from the germline V gene are DFQATT and SNEGSKA (reference sequence). With 3 bases removed from V and 8 bases from J, the gap between germline ends came to 13 bases. The length of the CDR3 is 12 residues. This CDR3 reads CSASRLGSGYTF. The DNA of the CDR3 is TGCAGTGCTAGTAGGTTGGGGAGCGGCTACACCTTC.

The CDR3 nucleotides read TGTGCCAGCAGACGAGGGACAGGGCAATCCGGGGCCAACGTCCTGACTTTC. Encoded protein: CASRRGTGQSGANVLTF. The rearrangement joins TRBV28 to TRBJ2-6; TRBD1 aligns across 9 bases. This CDR3 is 17 amino acids long. From germline, CDR1 is MDHEN and CDR2 SYDVKM. Unmatched junction bases numbered 10, after V lost 6 bases and J lost 4 bases.

This clone was observed a handful of times. The chain is built from TRBV6-5 and TRBJ2-5, with D perhaps matching TRBD2 (5 bases). CDR1 and CDR2 (germline): MNHEY, SVGAGI. The CDR3 has 16 amino acids. V was trimmed by 0 bases and J by 12 bases, leaving 23 bases between them. The CDR3 DNA reads as TGTGCCAGCAGTTACTCGTCCCATGGGAGATTTGGCTCGGAGTACTTC. Protein product: CASSYSSHGRFGSEYF.

V and J are TRBV24-1 and TRBJ2-7; 8 nucleotides align to TRBD1. The V gene's germline CDR1 is KGHDR and CDR2 SFDVKD. The CDR3 contains 16 residues. V lost 5 bases to trimming and J lost 3 bases; unmatched junction nucleotides: 11. CDR3 coding DNA: TGTGCCACCAGTGGCCGGACAGGGACCTTCGGCTACGAGCAGTACTTC. Residues: CATSGRTGTFGYEQYF.

J is TRBJ2-1 and V is TRBV11-2; 16 bases are a match to TRBD2. The CDR3 length is 16 residues. The trim removed 5 bases at V and 6 bases at J, leaving 4 bases unmatched. The V gene's germline CDR1 is SGHAT and CDR2 FQNNGV. DNA of the CDR3: TGTGCCAGCAGCGCCGGGACTAGCGGGAGGGCCAATGAGCAGTTCTTC. It yields the protein CASSAGTSGRANEQFF.

The rearrangement links TRBV28 to TRBJ1-1; maybe TRBD1 (6 bases). Germline CDR1 is MDHEN and CDR2 is SYDVKM. The CDR3 sequence is 11 residues long. V was cut by 6 bases and J by 10 bases, with 12 bases left in between. CDR3 sequence: CASSQGRGAFF. CDR3 nucleotides: TGTGCCAGCAGCCAGGGGAGGGGAGCTTTCTTT.

V and J are TRBV10-3 and TRBJ2-7, with a weak D call TRBD2 (5 bases). CDR1 and CDR2 from the germline V gene are ENHRY and SYGVKD. This CDR3 contains 13 residues. Trimming took off 5 bases at V and 5 bases at J, with 13 bases between the two ends. The CDR3 sequence: CAISRRAVDEQYF. In DNA form, the CDR3 reads TGTGCCATCAGTCGGCGAGCGGTGGACGAGCAGTACTTC.

This chain uses TRBV28 with TRBJ2-7, with TRBD1 matching over 9 bases. The germline gives CDR1 MDHEN, CDR2 SYDVKM. J lost 3 bases, V lost 6 bases, and 12 bases had no gene match. The CDR3 sequence is 16 residues long. The CDR3 spells CASSPGPGQGSYEQYF. The CDR3 nucleotides read TGTGCCAGCAGCCCTGGCCCGGGACAGGGAAGCTACGAGCAGTACTTC.

This clone was seen only once. V is TRBV7-9 and J is TRBJ2-1, with a possible D match to TRBD2 (5 bases). The CDR3 is 14 residues long. Trimming removed 5 bases from V and 9 bases from J, with 17 bases in between. Germline CDR1 reads SEHNR; CDR2 reads FQNEAQ (reference sequence). The CDR3 DNA reads TGTGCCAGCAGCCCAAGCGGCCTGCTGGGTGAGCAGTTCTTC. Residues: CASSPSGLLGEQFF.

In regard to this clone: Other DNA sequences within the sample encode an identical CDR3. V is TRBV5-1 and J is TRBJ2-5, with D maybe TRBD1 (5 bases). V dropped 0 bases and J dropped 2 bases, with 5 bases sitting between them. Germline CDR1 SGHRS, CDR2 YFSETQ. The CDR3 contains 13 residues. The CDR3 sequence is CASSLGTQETQYF. The CDR3 region has the DNA TGCGCCAGCAGCTTGGGGACACAAGAGACCCAGTACTTC.

The CDR3 here is CASSAGLPGSAGELFF. The CDR3 nucleotides read TGTGCCAGCAGTGCGGGACTCCCGGGTTCCGCCGGGGAGCTGTTTTTT. The V call is TRBV28, the J call TRBJ2-2, with D perhaps matching TRBD2 (6 bases). Trimming cost V 5 bases and J 6 bases, with 19 bases left between them. The CDR3 spans 16 residues. Germline CDR1 and CDR2: MDHEN and SYDVKM.

This clone was recorded once. This sample also contains other DNA sequences that code for the same CDR3. The rearrangement uses TRBV5-1 and TRBJ2-1; 12 bases fit TRBD2. The CDR3 spans 15 residues. V shed 4 bases and J 4 bases; nucleotides not matched to a gene: 3. Per germline, CDR1 SGHRS and CDR2 YFSETQ. The CDR3 DNA reads as TGCGCCAGCAGCAGTGGGACTAGCGGGTACAATGAGCAGTTCTTC. Encoded protein: CASSSGTSGYNEQFF.

The chain joins TRBV28 to TRBJ2-1, with 7 bases fitting TRBD1. Germline V lookup: CDR1 MDHEN, CDR2 SYDVKM. The CDR3 is 16 residues long. V lost 2 bases, J lost 12 bases, and 16 bases stayed unmatched. DNA for the CDR3: TGTGCCAGCAGTTTAACAGGGGTTGTGTTCGAACCTGGGCAGTTCTTC. Its protein is CASSLTGVVFEPGQFF.

CDR3 residues: CSVESSVGVYGYTF. In DNA, the CDR3 is TGCAGCGTTGAATCCTCAGTGGGAGTCTATGGCTACACCTTC. The V and J genes are TRBV29-1 and TRBJ1-2; no clear D. V lost 2 bases, J lost 4 bases, and 14 bases lay in between. The CDR3 is 14 residues long. From germline, CDR1 is SQVTM and CDR2 ANQGSEA. The full variable domain, completed using reference TRBV29-1 and TRBJ1-2, is SAVISQKPSRDICQRGTSLTIQCQVDSQVTMMFWYRQQPGQSLTLIATANQGSEATYESGFVIDKFPISRPNLTFSTLTVSNMSPEDSSIYLCSVESSVGVYGYTFGSGTRLTVV.

This clone was detected once. This chain links TRBV19 with TRBJ1-1, with D perhaps TRBD1 (6 bases). The CDR3 has 15 amino acids. Trimming cost V 5 bases and J 0 bases, with 13 bases left between them. CDR1 LNHDA and CDR2 SQIVND come from the germline V gene (reference sequence). The CDR3 spells CASSQSGQLNTEAFF. In DNA, the CDR3 is TGTGCCAGTAGTCAATCAGGACAGTTGAACACTGAAGCTTTCTTT.